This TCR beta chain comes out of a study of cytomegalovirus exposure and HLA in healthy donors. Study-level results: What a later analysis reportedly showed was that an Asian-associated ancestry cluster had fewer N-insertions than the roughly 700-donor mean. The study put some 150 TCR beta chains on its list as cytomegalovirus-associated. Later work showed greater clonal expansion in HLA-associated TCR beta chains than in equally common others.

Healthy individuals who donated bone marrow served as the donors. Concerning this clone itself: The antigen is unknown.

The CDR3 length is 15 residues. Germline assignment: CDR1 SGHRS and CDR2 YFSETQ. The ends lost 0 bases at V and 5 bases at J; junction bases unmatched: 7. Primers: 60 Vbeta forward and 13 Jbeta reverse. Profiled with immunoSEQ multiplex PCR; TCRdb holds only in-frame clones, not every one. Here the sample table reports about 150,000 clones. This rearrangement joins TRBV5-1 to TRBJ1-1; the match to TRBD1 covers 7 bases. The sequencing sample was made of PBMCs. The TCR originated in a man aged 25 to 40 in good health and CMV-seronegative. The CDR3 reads CASSLVPGGSTEAFF. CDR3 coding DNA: TGCGCCAGCAGCTTGGTGCCAGGGGGAAGTACTGAAGCTTTCTTT.